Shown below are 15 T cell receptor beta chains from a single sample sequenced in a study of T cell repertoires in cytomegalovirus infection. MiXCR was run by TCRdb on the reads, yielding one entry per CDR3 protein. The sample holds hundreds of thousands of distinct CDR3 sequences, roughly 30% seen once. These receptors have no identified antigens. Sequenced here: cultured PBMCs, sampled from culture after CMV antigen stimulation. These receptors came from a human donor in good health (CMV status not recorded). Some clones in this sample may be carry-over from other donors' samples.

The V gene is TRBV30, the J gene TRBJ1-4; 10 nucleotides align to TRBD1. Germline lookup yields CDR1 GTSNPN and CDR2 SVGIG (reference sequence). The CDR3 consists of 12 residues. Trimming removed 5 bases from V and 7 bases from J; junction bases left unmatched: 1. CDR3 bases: TGTGCCTGGGGACAGGGGGGTGAAAAACTGTTTTTT. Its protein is CAWGQGGEKLFF.

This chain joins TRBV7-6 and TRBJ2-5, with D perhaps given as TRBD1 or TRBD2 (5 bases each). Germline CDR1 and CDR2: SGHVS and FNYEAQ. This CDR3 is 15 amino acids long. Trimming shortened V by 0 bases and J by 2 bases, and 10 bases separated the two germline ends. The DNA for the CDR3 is TGTGCCAGCAGCTTAGCCCCGGGGCATCAAGAGACCCAGTACTTC. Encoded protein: CASSLAPGHQETQYF. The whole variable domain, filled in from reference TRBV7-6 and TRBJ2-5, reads GAGVSQSPRYKVTKRGQDVALRCDPISGHVSLYWYRQALGQGPEFLTYFNYEAQQDKSGLPNDRFSAERPEGSISTLTIQRTEQRDSAMYRCASSLAPGHQETQYFGPGTRLLVL.

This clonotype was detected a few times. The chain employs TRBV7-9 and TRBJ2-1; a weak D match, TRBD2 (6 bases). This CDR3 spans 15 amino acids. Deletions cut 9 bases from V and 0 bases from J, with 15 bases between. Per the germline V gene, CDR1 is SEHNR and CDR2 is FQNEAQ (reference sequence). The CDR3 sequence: CASPGGLYSYNEQFF. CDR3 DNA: TGTGCCAGTCCCGGGGGTTTATACTCCTACAATGAGCAGTTCTTC.

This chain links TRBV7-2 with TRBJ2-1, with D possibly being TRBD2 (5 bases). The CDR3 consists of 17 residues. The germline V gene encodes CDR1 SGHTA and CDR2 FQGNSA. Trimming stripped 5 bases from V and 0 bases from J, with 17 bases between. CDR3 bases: TGTGCCAGCAGCACCCCTACGCGCGGGCTCTCCTACAATGAGCAGTTCTTC. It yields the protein CASSTPTRGLSYNEQFF.

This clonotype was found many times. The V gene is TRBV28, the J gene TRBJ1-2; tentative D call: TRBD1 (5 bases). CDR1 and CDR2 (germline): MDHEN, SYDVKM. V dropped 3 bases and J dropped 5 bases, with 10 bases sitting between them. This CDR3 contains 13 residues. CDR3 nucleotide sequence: TGTGCCAGCAGTTTGGGGGAGGGATATGGCTACACCTTC. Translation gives CASSLGEGYGYTF.

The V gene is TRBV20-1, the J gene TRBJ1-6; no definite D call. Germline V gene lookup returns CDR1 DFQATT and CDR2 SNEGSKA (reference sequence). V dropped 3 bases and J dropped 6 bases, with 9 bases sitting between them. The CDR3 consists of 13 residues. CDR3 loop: CSASRQANSPLHF. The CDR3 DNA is TGCAGTGCTAGCAGGCAGGCTAATTCACCCCTCCACTTT.

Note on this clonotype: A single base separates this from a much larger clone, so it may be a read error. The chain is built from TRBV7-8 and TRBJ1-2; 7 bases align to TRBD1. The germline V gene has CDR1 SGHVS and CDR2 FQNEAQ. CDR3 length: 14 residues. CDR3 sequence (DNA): TGTGCCAGCAGCTTAGAAAGGACAGGCCTTGGCTACCCCTTC. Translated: CASSLERTGLGYPF.

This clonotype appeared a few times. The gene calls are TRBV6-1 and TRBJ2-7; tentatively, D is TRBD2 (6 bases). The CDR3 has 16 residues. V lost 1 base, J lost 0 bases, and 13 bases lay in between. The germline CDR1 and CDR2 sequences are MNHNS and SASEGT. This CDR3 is CASSEGDLLLSYEQYF. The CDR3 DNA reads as TGTGCCAGCAGTGAAGGGGACTTACTCCTCTCCTACGAGCAGTACTTC.

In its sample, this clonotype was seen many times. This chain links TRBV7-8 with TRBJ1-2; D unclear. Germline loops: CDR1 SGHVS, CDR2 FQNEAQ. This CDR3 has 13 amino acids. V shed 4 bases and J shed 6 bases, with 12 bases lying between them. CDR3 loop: CASSSRVDDGYTF. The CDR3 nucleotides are TGTGCCAGCAGCTCAAGGGTAGACGATGGCTACACCTTC.

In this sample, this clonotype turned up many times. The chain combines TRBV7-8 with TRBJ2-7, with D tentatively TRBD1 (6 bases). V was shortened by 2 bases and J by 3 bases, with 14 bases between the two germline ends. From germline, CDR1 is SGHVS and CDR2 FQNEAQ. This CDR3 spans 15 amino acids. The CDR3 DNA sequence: TGTGCCAGCAGCTTAACCAGGTTCAGGGGCTACGAGCAGTACTTC. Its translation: CASSLTRFRGYEQYF. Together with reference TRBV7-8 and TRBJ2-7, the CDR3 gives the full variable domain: GAGVSQSPRYKVAKRGQDVALRCDPISGHVSLFWYQQALGQGPEFLTYFQNEAQLDKSGLPSDRFFAERPEGSVSTLKIQRTQQEDSAVYLCASSLTRFRGYEQYFGPGTRLTVT.

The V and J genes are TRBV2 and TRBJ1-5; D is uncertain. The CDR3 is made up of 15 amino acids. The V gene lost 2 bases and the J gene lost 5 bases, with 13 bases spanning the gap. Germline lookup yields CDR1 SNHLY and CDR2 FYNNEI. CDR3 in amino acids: CASSERQTAHQPQHF. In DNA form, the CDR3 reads TGTGCCAGCAGTGAACGGCAAACAGCTCATCAGCCCCAGCATTTT. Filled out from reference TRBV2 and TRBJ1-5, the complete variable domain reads EPEVTQTPSHQVTQMGQEVILRCVPISNHLYFYWYRQILGQKVEFLVSFYNNEISEKSEIFDDQFSVERPDGSNFTLKIRSTKLEDSAMYFCASSERQTAHQPQHFGDGTRLSIL.

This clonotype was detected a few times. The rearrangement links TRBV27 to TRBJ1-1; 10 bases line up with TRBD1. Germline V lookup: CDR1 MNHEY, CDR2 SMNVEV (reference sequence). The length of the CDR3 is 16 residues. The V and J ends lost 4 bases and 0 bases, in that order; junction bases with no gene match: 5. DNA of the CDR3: TGTGCCAGCAGTTCAGGGACAGGGGTAGTGAACACTGAAGCTTTCTTT. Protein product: CASSSGTGVVNTEAFF.

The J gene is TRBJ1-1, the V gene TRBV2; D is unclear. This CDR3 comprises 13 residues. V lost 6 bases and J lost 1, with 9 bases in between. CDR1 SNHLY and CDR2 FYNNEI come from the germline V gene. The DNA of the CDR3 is TGTGCCAGCAGGAGTGACCCGAACACTGAAGCTTTCTTT. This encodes CASRSDPNTEAFF.

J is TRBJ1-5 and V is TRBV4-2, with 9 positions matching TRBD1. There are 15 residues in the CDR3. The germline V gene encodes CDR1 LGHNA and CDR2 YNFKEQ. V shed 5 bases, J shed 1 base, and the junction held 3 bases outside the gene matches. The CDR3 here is CASSSDRGSNQPQHF. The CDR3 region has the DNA TGTGCCAGCAGCTCGGACAGGGGCAGCAATCAGCCCCAGCATTTT.

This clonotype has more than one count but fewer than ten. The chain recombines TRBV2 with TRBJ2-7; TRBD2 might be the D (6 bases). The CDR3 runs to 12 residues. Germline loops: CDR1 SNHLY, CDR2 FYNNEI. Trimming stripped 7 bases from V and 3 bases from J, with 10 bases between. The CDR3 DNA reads TGTGCCAGCAAGGGGAGGAACTACGAGCAGTACTTC. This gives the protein CASKGRNYEQYF.